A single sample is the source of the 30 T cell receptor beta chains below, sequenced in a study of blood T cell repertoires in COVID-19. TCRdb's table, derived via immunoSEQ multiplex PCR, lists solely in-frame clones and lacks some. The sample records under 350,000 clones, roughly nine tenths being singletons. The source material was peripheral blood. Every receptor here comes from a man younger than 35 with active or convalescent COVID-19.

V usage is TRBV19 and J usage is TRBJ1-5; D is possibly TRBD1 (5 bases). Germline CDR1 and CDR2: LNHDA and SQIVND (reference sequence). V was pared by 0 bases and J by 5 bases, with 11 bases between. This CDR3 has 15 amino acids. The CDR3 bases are TGTGCCAGTAGTATAGATTCTAGGGGCGATCAGCCCCAGCATTTT. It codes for CASSIDSRGDQPQHF. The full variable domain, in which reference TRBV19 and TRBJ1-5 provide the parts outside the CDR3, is DGGITQSPKYLFRKEGQNVTLSCEQNLNHDAMYWYRQDPGQGLRLIYYSQIVNDFQKGDIAEGYSVSREKKESFPLTVTSAQKNPTAFYLCASSIDSRGDQPQHFGDGTRLSIL.

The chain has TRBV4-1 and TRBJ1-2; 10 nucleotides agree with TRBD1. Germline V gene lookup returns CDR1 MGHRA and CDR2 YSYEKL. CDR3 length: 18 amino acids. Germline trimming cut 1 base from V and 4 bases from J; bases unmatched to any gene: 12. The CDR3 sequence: CASSQAPGQGPPGYGYTF. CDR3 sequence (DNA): TGCGCCAGCAGCCAAGCACCGGGACAGGGGCCCCCCGGCTATGGCTACACCTTC.

CDR3: CASSPPGRRLNEQFF. DNA of the CDR3: TGTGCCAGTTCTCCCCCCGGGAGAAGGTTGAATGAGCAGTTCTTC. The chain combines TRBV19 with TRBJ2-1, with D possibly matching TRBD2 (6 bases). The CDR3 has 15 residues. V gave up 8 bases and J gave up 7 bases, with 21 bases separating them. Looked up from germline, CDR1 is LNHDA and CDR2 is SQIVND (reference sequence).

The CDR3 reads CASSWGGALGNEQFF. In DNA, the CDR3 is TGTGCCAGCAGCTGGGGCGGGGCCCTGGGGAATGAGCAGTTCTTC. This chain links TRBV5-4 with TRBJ2-1, with D possibly being TRBD2 (6 bases). Trimming removed 3 bases at V and 7 bases at J, with 17 bases between. The CDR3 consists of 15 residues. Germline V lookup: CDR1 SGHNT, CDR2 YYREEE (reference sequence).

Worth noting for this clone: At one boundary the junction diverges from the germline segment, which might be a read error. The DNA of the CDR3 is TGTGTCAGCAGTTCGGAACAGGGTCATCAGCCCCAGCATTTT. Its translation is CVSSSEQGHQPQHF. The chain has TRBV6-5 and TRBJ1-5; D perhaps matches TRBD1 (6 bases). This CDR3 spans 14 amino acids. Germline CDR1 reads MNHEY; CDR2 reads SVGAGI.

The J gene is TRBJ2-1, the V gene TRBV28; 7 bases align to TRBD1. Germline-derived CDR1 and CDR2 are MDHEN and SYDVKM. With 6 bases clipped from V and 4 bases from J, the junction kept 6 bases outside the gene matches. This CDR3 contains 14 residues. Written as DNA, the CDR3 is TGTGCCAGCAGATCAGACAGGGTTTACAATGAGCAGTTCTTC. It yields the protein CASRSDRVYNEQFF.

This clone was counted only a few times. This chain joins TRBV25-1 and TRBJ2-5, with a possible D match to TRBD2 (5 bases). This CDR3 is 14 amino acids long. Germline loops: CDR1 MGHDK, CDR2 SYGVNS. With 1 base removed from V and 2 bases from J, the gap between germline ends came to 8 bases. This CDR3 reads CASSELPGQETQYF. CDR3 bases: TGTGCCAGCAGTGAATTGCCGGGGCAAGAGACCCAGTACTTC.

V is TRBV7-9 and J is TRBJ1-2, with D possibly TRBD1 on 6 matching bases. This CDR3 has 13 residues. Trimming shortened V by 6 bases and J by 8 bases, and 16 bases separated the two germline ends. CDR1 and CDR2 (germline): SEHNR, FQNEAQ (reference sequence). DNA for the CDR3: TGTGCCAGCAGTCCGAAGGGGGTCGGCGGCTACACCTTC. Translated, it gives CASSPKGVGGYTF.

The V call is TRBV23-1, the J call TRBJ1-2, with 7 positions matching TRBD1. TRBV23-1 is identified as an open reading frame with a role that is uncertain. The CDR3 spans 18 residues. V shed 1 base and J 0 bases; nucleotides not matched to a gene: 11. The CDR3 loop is CASSQFGARQGANYGYTF. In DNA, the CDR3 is TGCGCCAGCAGTCAATTTGGGGCCCGACAGGGAGCTAACTATGGCTACACCTTC.

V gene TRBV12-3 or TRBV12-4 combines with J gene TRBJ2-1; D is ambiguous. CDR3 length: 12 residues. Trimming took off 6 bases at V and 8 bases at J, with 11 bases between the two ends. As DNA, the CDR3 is TGTGCCAGCAGCCGTATCTTGTATGAGCAGTTCTTC. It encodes CASSRILYEQFF.

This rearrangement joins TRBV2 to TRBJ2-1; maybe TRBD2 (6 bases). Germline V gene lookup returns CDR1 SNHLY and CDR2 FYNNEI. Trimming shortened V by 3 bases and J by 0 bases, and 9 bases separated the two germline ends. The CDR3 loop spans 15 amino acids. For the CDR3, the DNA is TGTGCCAGCAGTGATGGGAGGTTCTCCTACAATGAGCAGTTCTTC. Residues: CASSDGRFSYNEQFF.

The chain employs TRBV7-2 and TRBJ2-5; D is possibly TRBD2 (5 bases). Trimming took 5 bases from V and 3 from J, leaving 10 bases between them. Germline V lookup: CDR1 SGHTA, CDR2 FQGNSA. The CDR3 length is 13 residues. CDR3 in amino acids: CASSRGWEETQYF. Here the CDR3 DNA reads TGTGCCAGCAGCAGAGGGTGGGAAGAGACCCAGTACTTC.

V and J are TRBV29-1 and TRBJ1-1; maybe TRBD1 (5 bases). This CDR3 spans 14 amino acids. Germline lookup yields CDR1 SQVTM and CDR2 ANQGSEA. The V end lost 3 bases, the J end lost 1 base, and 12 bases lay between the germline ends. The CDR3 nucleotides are TGCAGCGTTGACGAAGCGGGGGGGAACACTGAAGCTTTCTTT. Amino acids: CSVDEAGGNTEAFF.

CDR3 coding DNA: TGCGCCAGCAGCTTGAACGAAATGGGGGGCGAGCAGTACTTC. Translation gives CASSLNEMGGEQYF. V usage is TRBV5-1 and J usage is TRBJ2-7, with D possibly matching TRBD2 (6 bases). Per the germline V gene, CDR1 is SGHRS and CDR2 is YFSETQ. The CDR3 runs 14 residues. V was shortened by 1 base and J by 6 bases, with 14 bases between the two germline ends.

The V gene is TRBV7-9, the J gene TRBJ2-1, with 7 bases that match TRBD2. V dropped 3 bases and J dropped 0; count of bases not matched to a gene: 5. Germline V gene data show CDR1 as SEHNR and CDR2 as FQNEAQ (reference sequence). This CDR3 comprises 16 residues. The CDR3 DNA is TGTGCCAGCAGCTTTGTGGGCGGGAGCTCCTACAATGAGCAGTTCTTC. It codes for CASSFVGGSSYNEQFF.

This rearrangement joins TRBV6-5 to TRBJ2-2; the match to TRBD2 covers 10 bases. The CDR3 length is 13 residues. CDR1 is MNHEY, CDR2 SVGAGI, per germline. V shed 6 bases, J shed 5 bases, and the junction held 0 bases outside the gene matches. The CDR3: CASRTSGTGELFF. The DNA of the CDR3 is TGTGCCAGCAGGACTAGCGGGACCGGGGAGCTGTTTTTT.

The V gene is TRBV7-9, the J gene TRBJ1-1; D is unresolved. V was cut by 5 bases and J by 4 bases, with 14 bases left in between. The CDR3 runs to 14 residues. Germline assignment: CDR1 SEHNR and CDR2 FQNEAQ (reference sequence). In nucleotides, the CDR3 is TGTGCCAGCAGCCAGGAGGTAGGTGGCACTGAAGCTTTCTTT. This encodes CASSQEVGGTEAFF.

The CDR3 loop is CATSDFWRGRDTQYF. In DNA form, the CDR3 reads TGTGCCACCAGTGATTTTTGGAGGGGAAGAGATACGCAGTATTTT. This chain connects TRBV24-1 to TRBJ2-3, with D possibly matching TRBD2 (6 bases). The CDR3 spans 15 residues. CDR1 is KGHDR and CDR2 is SFDVKD in the germline V gene. V was clipped by 1 base and J by 5 bases, with 12 bases between them.

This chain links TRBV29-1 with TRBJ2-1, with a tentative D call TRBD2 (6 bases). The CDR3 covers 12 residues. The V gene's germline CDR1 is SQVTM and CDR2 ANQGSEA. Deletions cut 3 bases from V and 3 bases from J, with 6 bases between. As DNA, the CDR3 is TGCAGCGTTGAGGGACTCTACAATGAGCAGTTCTTC. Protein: CSVEGLYNEQFF.

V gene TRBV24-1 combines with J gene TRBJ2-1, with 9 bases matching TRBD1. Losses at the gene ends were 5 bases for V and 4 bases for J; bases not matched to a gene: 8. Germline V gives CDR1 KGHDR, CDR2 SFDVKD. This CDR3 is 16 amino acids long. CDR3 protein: CATSAPPGQGYNEQFF. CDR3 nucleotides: TGTGCCACCAGTGCTCCCCCGGGACAGGGTTACAATGAGCAGTTCTTC.

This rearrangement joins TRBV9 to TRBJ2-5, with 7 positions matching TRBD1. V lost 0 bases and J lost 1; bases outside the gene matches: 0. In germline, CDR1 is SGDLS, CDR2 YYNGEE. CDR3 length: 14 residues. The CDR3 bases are TGTGCCAGCAGCGTAGGGGACAGCCAAGAGACCCAGTACTTC. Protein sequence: CASSVGDSQETQYF.

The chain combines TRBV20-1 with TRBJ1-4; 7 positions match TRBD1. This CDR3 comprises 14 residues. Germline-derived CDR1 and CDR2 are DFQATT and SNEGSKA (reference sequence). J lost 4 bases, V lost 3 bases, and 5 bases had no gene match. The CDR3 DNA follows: TGCAGTGCTAGTCGGGGACAGCTTAATGAAAAACTGTTTTTT. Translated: CSASRGQLNEKLFF.

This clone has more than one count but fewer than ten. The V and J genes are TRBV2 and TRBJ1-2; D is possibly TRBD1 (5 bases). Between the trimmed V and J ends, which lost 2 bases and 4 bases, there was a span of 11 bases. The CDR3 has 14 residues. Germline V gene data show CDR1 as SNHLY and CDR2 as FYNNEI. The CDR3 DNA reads TGTGCCAGCAGTGAACAGGGTGTGGGCTATGGCTACACCTTC. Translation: CASSEQGVGYGYTF.

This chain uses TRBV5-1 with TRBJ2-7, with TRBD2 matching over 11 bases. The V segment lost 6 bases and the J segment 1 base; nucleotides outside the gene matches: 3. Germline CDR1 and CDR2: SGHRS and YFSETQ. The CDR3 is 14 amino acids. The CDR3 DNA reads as TGCGCCAGCACACTAGCGGGGGAGTCCTACGAGCAGTACTTC. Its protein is CASTLAGESYEQYF.

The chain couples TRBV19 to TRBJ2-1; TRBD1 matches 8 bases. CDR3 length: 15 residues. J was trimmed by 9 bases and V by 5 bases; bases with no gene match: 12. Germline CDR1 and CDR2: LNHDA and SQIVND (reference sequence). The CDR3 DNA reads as TGTGCCAGTAGTGCCGGTTCAGGGGGCTACGGTGAGCAGTTCTTC. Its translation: CASSAGSGGYGEQFF.

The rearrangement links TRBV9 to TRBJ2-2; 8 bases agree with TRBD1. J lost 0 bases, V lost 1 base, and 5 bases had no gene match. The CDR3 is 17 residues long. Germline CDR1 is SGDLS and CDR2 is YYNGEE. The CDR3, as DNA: TGTGCCAGCAGCGTACCGCGGACAGGGTCGAACACCGGGGAGCTGTTTTTT. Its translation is CASSVPRTGSNTGELFF. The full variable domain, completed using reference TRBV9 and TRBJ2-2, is DSGVTQTPKHLITATGQRVTLRCSPRSGDLSVYWYQQSLDQGLQFLIQYYNGEERAKGNILERFSAQQFPDLHSELNLSSLELGDSALYFCASSVPRTGSNTGELFFGEGSRLTVL.

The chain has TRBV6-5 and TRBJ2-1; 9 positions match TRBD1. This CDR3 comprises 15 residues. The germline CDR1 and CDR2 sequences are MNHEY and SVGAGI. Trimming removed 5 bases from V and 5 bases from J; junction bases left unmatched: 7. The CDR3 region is CASSLDGQGNNEQFF. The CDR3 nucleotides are TGTGCCAGCAGTCTAGATGGACAGGGGAACAATGAGCAGTTCTTC.

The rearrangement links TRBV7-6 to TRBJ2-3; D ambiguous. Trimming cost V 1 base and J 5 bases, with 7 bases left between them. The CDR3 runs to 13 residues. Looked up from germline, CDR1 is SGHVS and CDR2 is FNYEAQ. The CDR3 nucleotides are TGTGCCAGCAGCTTAGGGCTGATAGATACGCAGTATTTT. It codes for CASSLGLIDTQYF.

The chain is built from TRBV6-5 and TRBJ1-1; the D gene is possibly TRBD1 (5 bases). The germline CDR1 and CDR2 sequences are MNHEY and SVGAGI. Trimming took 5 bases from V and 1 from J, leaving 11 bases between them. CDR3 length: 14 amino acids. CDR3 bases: TGTGCCAGCAGTCCTAGGGGTGAGAACACTGAAGCTTTCTTT. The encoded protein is CASSPRGENTEAFF.

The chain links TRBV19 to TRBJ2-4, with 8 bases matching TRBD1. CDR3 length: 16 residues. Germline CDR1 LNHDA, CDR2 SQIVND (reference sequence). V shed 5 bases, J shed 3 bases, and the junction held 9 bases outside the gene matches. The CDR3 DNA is TGTGCCAGTAGTCCACAGGGGGAATTCGGCAAAAACATTCAGTACTTC. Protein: CASSPQGEFGKNIQYF.